Listed below are T cell receptor beta chains from one sample, sequenced in a study of CD4 T cells in relation to SARS-CoV-2 and coronaviruses. Only in-frame clones appear in the TCRdb table, and some are missing; sequencing was by immunoSEQ multiplex PCR. The repertoire holds just under 20,000 clones, roughly 77% seen once, with about a fifth in the top ten. No cognate antigen is known for these TCRs. Sequences were obtained from CD4+ T cells from PBMCs, cultured in vitro. The receptors come from a human donor in good health. Each CDR3 is given with its conserved first and last residue. Fields, in order: V gene, D gene, J gene, clone size, CDR3 DNA, CDR3 protein. D genes are given only for firm matches. Only part of the rows carry a size: once, few, many, or a class if the clone is expanded.

v_call: TRBV27
d_call: -
j_call: TRBJ2-1
clone_size: -
cdr3_nt: TGTGCCAGCAGTTTGAACAGGGTGGATGAGCAGTTCTTC
cdr3_aa: CASSLNRVDEQFF

v_call: TRBV5-4
d_call: -
j_call: TRBJ1-3
clone_size: -
cdr3_nt: TGTGCCAGCAGCCCGCAAATCTCTGGAAACACCATATATTTT
cdr3_aa: CASSPQISGNTIYF

v_call: TRBV6-2/TRBV6-3
d_call: -
j_call: TRBJ2-1
clone_size: few
cdr3_nt: TGTGCCAGCAGCTATTGGAACAATGAGCAGTTCTTC
cdr3_aa: CASSYWNNEQFF

v_call: TRBV19
d_call: -
j_call: TRBJ1-5
clone_size: -
cdr3_nt: TGTGCCAGTAGCGAGGGGGGGGGTCAGCCCCAGCATTTT
cdr3_aa: CASSEGGGQPQHF

v_call: TRBV10-3
d_call: -
j_call: TRBJ1-5
clone_size: -
cdr3_nt: TGTGCCATCAGTGGGGATGCCGGTCAGCCCCAGCATTTT
cdr3_aa: CAISGDAGQPQHF

v_call: TRBV29-1
d_call: -
j_call: TRBJ2-3
clone_size: -
cdr3_nt: TGCAGCGTTGACGCAAGGCCCTCCCTCACAGATACGCAGTATTTT
cdr3_aa: CSVDARPSLTDTQYF

v_call: TRBV6-5
d_call: -
j_call: TRBJ2-5
clone_size: -
cdr3_nt: TGTGCCAGCAGTTACTACCGGGAAGAGAGGACCCAGTACTTC
cdr3_aa: CASSYYREERTQYF

v_call: TRBV6-5
d_call: -
j_call: TRBJ1-1
clone_size: -
cdr3_nt: TGTGCCAGCACCAAGATGGGGGGTGAAGCTTTCTTT
cdr3_aa: CASTKMGGEAFF

v_call: TRBV10-3
d_call: TRBD2
j_call: TRBJ2-3
clone_size: few
cdr3_nt: TGTGCCATCAGTGTTGGGACTAGCGGGAGGCAGACAGATACGCAGTATTTT
cdr3_aa: CAISVGTSGRQTDTQYF

v_call: TRBV21-1
d_call: -
j_call: TRBJ1-1
clone_size: -
cdr3_nt: TGTGCCAGCAGCACCCTCACTGAAGCTTTCTTT
cdr3_aa: CASSTLTEAFF

v_call: TRBV7-2
d_call: -
j_call: TRBJ2-1
clone_size: -
cdr3_nt: TGTGCCAGCAGCCGACCGACTAGGAATGAGCAGTTCTTC
cdr3_aa: CASSRPTRNEQFF

v_call: TRBV10-3
d_call: -
j_call: TRBJ1-2
clone_size: -
cdr3_nt: TGTGCCATCAGTGAGTCAGGGGCGGGCTATGGCTACACCTTC
cdr3_aa: CAISESGAGYGYTF

v_call: TRBV6-5
d_call: -
j_call: TRBJ1-6
clone_size: -
cdr3_nt: TGTGCCAGCAGTTACCGCTCGGGAGTTTCACCCCTCCACTTT
cdr3_aa: CASSYRSGVSPLHF

v_call: TRBV2
d_call: -
j_call: TRBJ2-5
clone_size: -
cdr3_nt: TGTGCCAGCAAGGGCCCTCTGGGGGAGACCCAGTACTTC
cdr3_aa: CASKGPLGETQYF

v_call: TRBV7-2
d_call: TRBD1
j_call: TRBJ2-2
clone_size: -
cdr3_nt: TGTGCCAGCAGCTTAGTTGGGACAGCGAACACCGGGGAGCTGTTTTTT
cdr3_aa: CASSLVGTANTGELFF